Listed here are 19 T cell receptor beta chains from one sample, sequenced in a study of OX40 agonist ivuxolimab in advanced cancers. Sequencing was performed with immunoSEQ multiplex PCR; in TCRdb, only in-frame clones are kept and a portion is missing. The sample consists of 60,000 or so clones, 88% of them appearing once. The specimen comprised CD4+ or CD8+ T cells sorted from blood, sampled in a trial of the OX40 agonist ivuxolimab. The receptor source for this set is an adult with an advanced solid tumor such as melanoma, head and neck, liver or kidney cancer.

The genes are TRBV5-4 and TRBJ1-1, with D possibly TRBD1 on 6 matching bases. Trimming took off 3 bases at V and 4 bases at J, with 19 bases between the two ends. Germline CDR1 is SGHNT and CDR2 is YYREEE (reference sequence). The CDR3 loop spans 16 amino acids. DNA of the CDR3: TGTGCCAGCAGCTGGAAGACAGGATCCTTGGGCACTGAAGCTTTCTTT. It translates to CASSWKTGSLGTEAFF.

V is TRBV15 and J is TRBJ1-1; 8 bases match TRBD1. Germline CDR1 LNHNV, CDR2 YYDKDF (reference sequence). This CDR3 has 15 amino acids. V lost 3 bases, J lost 4 bases, and 7 bases stayed unmatched. The CDR3 nucleotides read TGTGCCACCAGCAGTGAGGGCACAGGGGGCACTGAAGCTTTCTTT. This translates into CATSSEGTGGTEAFF.

The chain links TRBV27 to TRBJ2-1; perhaps TRBD1 as D (5 bases). The CDR3 is 14 residues long. Germline CDR1 MNHEY, CDR2 SMNVEV (reference sequence). V lost 3 bases and J 0 bases, leaving 6 bases between the germline ends. The CDR3 nucleotides read TGTGCCAGCAGTTTGGGGCTCTCCTACAATGAGCAGTTCTTC. Residues: CASSLGLSYNEQFF.

The chain uses TRBV15 and TRBJ2-1, with TRBD2 identical over 10 bases. Germline CDR1 and CDR2: LNHNV and YYDKDF (reference sequence). The V gene end was trimmed by 7 bases and the J gene end by 12 bases; junction bases not matched to a gene: 12. The CDR3 is 14 residues long. The CDR3 spells CATMVERGGPGQFF. CDR3 bases: TGTGCCACCATGGTCGAGCGGGGGGGCCCCGGGCAGTTCTTC.

The chain is built from TRBV5-1 and TRBJ2-2, with 10 bases matching TRBD1. With V trimmed by 7 bases and J by 7 bases, 25 bases remained unmatched. This CDR3 has 20 residues. Per the germline V gene, CDR1 is SGHRS and CDR2 is YFSETQ. The CDR3 DNA reads as TGCGCCAGCGGAACCTCCCGGGACAGGGGAGTGGGGAGCGTGAACGGGGAGCTGTTTTTT. Its protein product is CASGTSRDRGVGSVNGELFF.

This rearrangement joins TRBV6-5 to TRBJ2-5; 7 nucleotides match TRBD1. V shed 5 bases, J shed 5 bases, and the junction held 5 bases outside the gene matches. The CDR3 consists of 13 residues. Germline V gene data show CDR1 as MNHEY and CDR2 as SVGAGI. For the CDR3, the DNA is TGTGCCAGCAGTACGACAGGGTGGGAGACCCAGTACTTC. Encoded protein: CASSTTGWETQYF.

J is TRBJ2-5 and V is TRBV27, with 7 bases fitting TRBD2. With 3 bases clipped from V and 5 bases from J, the junction kept 6 bases outside the gene matches. CDR1 is MNHEY and CDR2 is SMNVEV in the germline V gene (reference sequence). This CDR3 contains 14 residues. This CDR3 is CASSFLRERETQYF. The CDR3 DNA is TGTGCCAGCAGTTTTTTGCGGGAGAGGGAGACCCAGTACTTC.

The chain uses TRBV10-2 and TRBJ1-2, with 9 nucleotides matching TRBD1. The CDR3 has 15 amino acids. Trimming took 6 bases from V and 3 from J; bases not matched to a gene: 8. Germline V gene data show CDR1 as WSHSY and CDR2 as SAAADI. The CDR3 reads CASSLEDRGDYGYTF. CDR3 bases: TGCGCCAGCAGCTTGGAGGACAGGGGTGACTATGGCTACACCTTC.

This chain uses TRBV7-9 with TRBJ1-5, with 7 nucleotides matching TRBD1. The CDR3 is 12 amino acids. Germline V CDR1 and CDR2: SEHNR, FQNEAQ (reference sequence). V lost 5 bases and J lost 11; bases outside the gene matches: 6. CDR3: CASSEGQASQHF. CDR3 DNA: TGTGCCAGCAGCGAAGGACAGGCGTCCCAGCATTTT.

This chain uses TRBV11-2 with TRBJ2-3; tentative D call: TRBD2 (5 bases). Germline loops: CDR1 SGHAT, CDR2 FQNNGV. Trimming pared 5 bases from V and 4 bases from J, leaving 13 bases between. The CDR3 consists of 14 residues. The CDR3 loop reads CASSPGVSADTQYF. DNA of the CDR3: TGTGCCAGCAGCCCGGGTGTTAGCGCAGATACGCAGTATTTT.

In its sample, this clone was seen once. This rearrangement joins TRBV21-1 to TRBJ1-1. TRBV21-1 is a documented pseudogene. There are 14 residues in the CDR3. The CDR3 nucleotides read TGTGCCAGCAGCCCCCGGGACGGACGCACTGAAGCTTTCTTT. Translation gives CASSPRDGRTEAFF.

The count of this clone is one. The chain is built from TRBV19 and TRBJ2-5; D unresolved. The CDR3 has 13 amino acids. V was cut by 3 bases and J by 2 bases, with 7 bases left in between. Looked up from germline, CDR1 is LNHDA and CDR2 is SQIVND (reference sequence). The CDR3 region has the DNA TGTGCCAGTAGTATTATCAGTCAAGAGACCCAGTACTTC. Amino acid sequence: CASSIISQETQYF.

The rearrangement uses TRBV11-2 and TRBJ2-2, with TRBD2 matching over 10 bases. The germline CDR1 and CDR2 sequences are SGHAT and FQNNGV. The length of the CDR3 is 15 residues. V trimming: 6 bases; J trimming: 7 bases; junction bases outside the gene matches: 8. The CDR3 DNA follows: TGTGCCAGCAGAGGGACTAGCGATGTTAACGGGGAGCTGTTTTTT. Its protein product is CASRGTSDVNGELFF.

This clone has a handful of counts. The chain joins TRBV27 to TRBJ1-2, with D tentatively TRBD1 (5 bases). The CDR3 has 13 amino acids. Germline lookup yields CDR1 MNHEY and CDR2 SMNVEV (reference sequence). The V end lost 2 bases, the J end lost 8 bases, and 12 bases lay between the germline ends. CDR3 sequence reads: CASSLRGLGGYTF. DNA of the CDR3: TGTGCCAGCAGTTTACGGGGGTTAGGGGGCTACACCTTC.

This clone was detected only once. This rearrangement joins TRBV27 to TRBJ2-5, with TRBD2 identical over 9 bases. Germline V gene lookup returns CDR1 MNHEY and CDR2 SMNVEV (reference sequence). The ends lost 3 bases at V and 3 bases at J; junction bases unmatched: 2. The CDR3 totals 14 residues. CDR3: CASSLVAGEETQYF. The CDR3 region has the DNA TGTGCCAGCAGTTTGGTAGCGGGGGAAGAGACCCAGTACTTC.

The rearrangement links TRBV29-1 to TRBJ1-5, with D possibly TRBD1 on 6 matching bases. With 0 bases removed from V and 7 bases from J, the gap between germline ends came to 7 bases. The length of the CDR3 is 12 residues. CDR1 SQVTM and CDR2 ANQGSEA come from the germline V gene. The CDR3 DNA follows: TGCAGCGTTGAAGATCAGGGGCAGCCCCAGCATTTT. This translates into CSVEDQGQPQHF.

The rearrangement uses TRBV5-1 and TRBJ2-7; D is ambiguous. Trimming pared 1 base from V and 5 bases from J, leaving 7 bases between. This CDR3 has 12 residues. Germline assignment: CDR1 SGHRS and CDR2 YFSETQ. The CDR3 protein is CASSLMSDEQYF. The CDR3, as DNA: TGCGCCAGCAGCTTGATGTCAGACGAGCAGTACTTC.

This clone was observed a few times. CDR3 sequence reads: CASSLWGNTEAFF. The CDR3 region has the DNA TGTGCCAGCAGCTTGTGGGGAAACACTGAAGCTTTCTTT. The rearrangement uses TRBV4-2 and TRBJ1-1; D not resolved. Germline V gene lookup returns CDR1 LGHNA and CDR2 YNFKEQ. The CDR3 consists of 13 residues. V dropped 5 bases and J dropped 2 bases, with 9 bases sitting between them.

The V and J genes are TRBV9 and TRBJ2-1; the match to TRBD2 covers 8 bases. The CDR3 has 15 amino acids. Germline V CDR1 and CDR2: SGDLS, YYNGEE. V was clipped by 5 bases and J by 1 base; unmatched bases: 5. CDR3: CASSQAGVSYNEQFF. CDR3 bases: TGTGCCAGCAGTCAAGCGGGAGTGTCCTACAATGAGCAGTTCTTC.